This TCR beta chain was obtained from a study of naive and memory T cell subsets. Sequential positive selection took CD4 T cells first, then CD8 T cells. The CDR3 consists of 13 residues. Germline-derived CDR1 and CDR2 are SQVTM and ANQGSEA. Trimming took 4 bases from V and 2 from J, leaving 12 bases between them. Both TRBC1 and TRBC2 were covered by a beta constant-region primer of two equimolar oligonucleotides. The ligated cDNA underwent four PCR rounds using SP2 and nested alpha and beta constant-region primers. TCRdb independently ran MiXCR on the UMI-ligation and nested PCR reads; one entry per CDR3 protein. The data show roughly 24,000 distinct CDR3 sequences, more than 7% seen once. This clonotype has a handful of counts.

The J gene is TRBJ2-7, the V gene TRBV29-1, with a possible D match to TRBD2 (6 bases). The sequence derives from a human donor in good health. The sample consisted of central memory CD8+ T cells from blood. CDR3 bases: TGCAGCGTTGTAGGAGGGGAGCCCTACGAGCAGTACTTC. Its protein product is CSVVGGEPYEQYF.